The 18 T cell receptor beta chains listed next were all sequenced from one sample in a study of blood T cells in healthy people across ages. Combining a sample-barcoded 5' primer with a J-beta primer mix, a second PCR ran for 7 to 11 cycles. Using its own MiXCR run on the 5' RACE reads, TCRdb lists one record per CDR3 protein. Among roughly 1,800,000 distinct CDR3 sequences listed, about 50% were seen once. Sequencing was done on a sample of blood. These receptors were taken from a woman aged 40 to 50 in good health.

This clonotype was observed a few times. This chain joins TRBV28 and TRBJ2-5; perhaps TRBD1 as D (5 bases). The CDR3 covers 14 residues. Trimming stripped 5 bases from V and 0 bases from J, with 10 bases between. Germline CDR1 MDHEN, CDR2 SYDVKM. The CDR3 sequence is CASSGRQNQETQYF. The CDR3 region has the DNA TGTGCCAGCAGTGGTCGACAGAACCAAGAGACCCAGTACTTC. Together with reference TRBV28 and TRBJ2-5, the CDR3 gives the full variable domain: DVKVTQSSRYLVKRTGEKVFLECVQDMDHENMFWYRQDPGLGLRLIYFSYDVKMKEKGDIPEGYSVSREKKERFSLILESASTNQTSMYLCASSGRQNQETQYFGPGTRLLVL.

The chain employs TRBV9 and TRBJ2-5; D could derive from TRBD1 or TRBD2 (5 bases each). Germline CDR1 and CDR2: SGDLS and YYNGEE. Trimming took 0 bases from V and 1 from J, leaving 13 bases between them. The CDR3 loop spans 16 amino acids. This CDR3 is CASSVGGARSQETQYF. CDR3 sequence (DNA): TGTGCCAGCAGCGTAGGAGGGGCCAGATCCCAAGAGACCCAGTACTTC.

A word on this clonotype: An end of the junction does not agree with germline; a read error may underlie this. The chain employs TRBV7-9 and TRBJ2-1; TRBD1 matches 7 bases. CDR1 SEHNR and CDR2 FQNEAQ come from the germline V gene (reference sequence). The CDR3 is 14 residues long. This CDR3 reads CASSYRQTGNERFF. The DNA of the CDR3 is TGTGCCAGCAGCTACCGACAGACAGGGAATGAGCGGTTCTTC. Full variable domain (rest looked up from reference TRBV7-9 and TRBJ2-1): DTGVSQNPRHKITKRGQNVTFRCDPISEHNRLYWYRQTLGQGPEFLTYFQNEAQLEKSRLLSDRFSAERPKGSFSTLEIQRTEQGDSAMYLCASSYRQTGNERFFGPGTRLTVL.

This clonotype was detected a few times. This chain joins TRBV18 and TRBJ2-3; 9 bases line up with TRBD2. The V segment lost 0 bases and the J segment 6 bases; nucleotides outside the gene matches: 4. The CDR3 totals 15 residues. Germline loops: CDR1 KGHSH, CDR2 LQKENI. CDR3 in DNA: TGTGCCAGCTCACCACCGTATAGCGGGGGCGATACGCAGTATTTT. Its translation is CASSPPYSGGDTQYF.

The gene calls are TRBV3-1 and TRBJ2-5; possible D gene TRBD2, 6 bases. CDR3 length: 14 amino acids. Looked up from germline, CDR1 is LGHDT and CDR2 is YNNKEL (reference sequence). V gave up 5 bases and J gave up 5 bases, with 15 bases separating them. The CDR3 DNA reads TGTGCCAGCAGCAGGGACTTGGATCTGGAGACCCAGTACTTC. The encoded protein is CASSRDLDLETQYF.

This clonotype was observed a handful of times. The chain has TRBV5-1 and TRBJ2-7, with 9 positions matching TRBD2. V gave up 2 bases and J gave up 0 bases; unmatched junction bases: 9. The CDR3 contains 17 residues. Germline values: CDR1 SGHRS, CDR2 YFSETQ. The CDR3 loop is CASSFFRGGGDSYEQYF. CDR3 bases: TGCGCCAGCAGCTTCTTCCGTGGCGGGGGGGACTCCTACGAGCAGTACTTC.

This rearrangement joins TRBV29-1 to TRBJ2-4; TRBD1 matches at 8 bases. In germline, CDR1 is SQVTM, CDR2 ANQGSEA. J gave up 3 bases and V 7 bases, and 17 bases lay outside the gene matches. CDR3 length: 17 residues. CDR3 sequence: CSAGWDRKSPDKNIQYF. CDR3 coding DNA: TGCAGCGCAGGGTGGGACAGGAAGTCCCCTGACAAAAACATTCAGTACTTC.

J is TRBJ1-6 and V is TRBV19; 8 nucleotides agree with TRBD1. The V and J ends lost 5 bases and 10 bases, in that order; junction bases with no gene match: 7. This CDR3 is built from 14 residues. Germline V lookup: CDR1 LNHDA, CDR2 SQIVND (reference sequence). The CDR3 DNA reads TGTGCCAGTAGTGCTGGACAGGGTAGATCACCCCTCCACTTT. Its translation: CASSAGQGRSPLHF. Full variable domain (outside the CDR3, taken from reference TRBV19 and TRBJ1-6): DGGITQSPKYLFRKEGQNVTLSCEQNLNHDAMYWYRQDPGQGLRLIYYSQIVNDFQKGDIAEGYSVSREKKESFPLTVTSAQKNPTAFYLCASSAGQGRSPLHFGNGTRLTVT.

The chain employs TRBV27 and TRBJ1-6; D is ambiguous. The V end was cut by 2 bases, the J end by 2 bases, with 7 bases between. The CDR3 is 15 residues long. CDR1 and CDR2 (germline): MNHEY, SMNVEV (reference sequence). The CDR3 nucleotides read TGTGCCAGCAGTTTACTCGGGGCCTATAATTCACCCCTCCACTTT. Protein sequence: CASSLLGAYNSPLHF.

V usage is TRBV5-8 and J usage is TRBJ2-1, with D possibly TRBD1 on 5 matching bases. CDR3 size: 16 residues. The ends were cut back, 0 bases at V and 1 base at J, with 11 bases in the middle. Germline CDR1 and CDR2: SGHTS and YDEGEE. CDR3 in amino acids: CASSLGGLWSYNEQFF. CDR3 nucleotides: TGTGCCAGCAGCTTGGGGGGCCTTTGGTCCTACAATGAGCAGTTCTTC.

CDR3 loop: CASSWMGVGASQETQYF. CDR3 DNA: TGCGCCAGCAGCTGGATGGGGGTCGGAGCATCACAAGAGACCCAGTACTTC. The chain recombines TRBV5-1 with TRBJ2-5; D assignment may be TRBD1 or TRBD2 (5 bases each). Germline loops: CDR1 SGHRS, CDR2 YFSETQ. There are 17 residues in the CDR3. V shed 3 bases and J shed 2 bases, with 20 bases lying between them.

Regarding this clonotype: A much more abundant neighbour one base away suggests this may be a read error. V is TRBV7-2 and J is TRBJ1-1; D is ambiguous. Germline lookup yields CDR1 SGHTA and CDR2 FQGNSA. The V and J ends lost 0 bases and 7 bases respectively, with 3 bases between them. The CDR3 runs to 11 residues. This chain's CDR3 is CASSLASEAFF. As DNA, the CDR3 is TGTGCCAGCAGCTTAGCCAGTGAAGCTTTCTTT.

The chain combines TRBV11-2 with TRBJ2-7; D remains ambiguous. The CDR3 has 14 residues. V lost 5 bases to trimming and J lost 7 bases, with 18 bases between them. Germline-derived CDR1 and CDR2 are SGHAT and FQNNGV. DNA for the CDR3: TGTGCCAGCAGCACCGTAATAGGACGGAGTGAGCAGTACTTC. Translating gives CASSTVIGRSEQYF.

The J gene is TRBJ2-7, the V gene TRBV21-1; the table's D call, TRBD2, was not checked against the DNA. TRBV21-1 is an annotated pseudogene. CDR3 size: 16 residues. DNA for the CDR3: TGTGCCAGCAGCAAATTGGAGGGGCCGGCGGTCTACGAGCAGTACTTC. Translation gives CASSKLEGPAVYEQYF.

This chain connects TRBV7-2 to TRBJ1-2; D unclear. The CDR3 extends over 15 amino acids. The germline CDR1 and CDR2 sequences are SGHTA and FQGNSA. V lost 5 bases and J 5 bases, leaving 18 bases between the germline ends. CDR3 loop: CASSLTAPKEYGYTF. The CDR3 DNA is TGTGCCAGCAGCCTTACCGCCCCTAAGGAATATGGCTACACCTTC.

The chain links TRBV7-3 to TRBJ1-1; 9 bases are a match to TRBD1. V lost 5 bases, J lost 6 bases, and 4 bases stayed unmatched. The CDR3 spans 13 residues. Germline lookup yields CDR1 SGHTA and CDR2 FQGTGA. The chain's CDR3 is CASSKDRGSEAFF. CDR3 nucleotide sequence: TGTGCCAGCAGCAAGGACAGGGGCTCTGAAGCTTTCTTT.

Turning to this clonotype: A junction boundary mismatches the germline segment, possibly from a read error. This sequence joins TRBV6-5 and TRBJ2-4; possibly TRBD1 for D (6 bases). The closer fit of TRBJ2-7 to the DNA end suggests the J call may be wrong. The germline gives CDR1 MNHEY, CDR2 SVGAGI. CDR3 length: 14 residues. For the CDR3, the DNA is TGTGCCAGCAGTGACTCGGACAGCCCCTACGAGCAGTACTTC. Residues: CASSDSDSPYEQYF.

This clonotype was recorded a few times. The chain employs TRBV20-1 and TRBJ2-1; D not resolved. Per the germline V gene, CDR1 is DFQATT and CDR2 is SNEGSKA (reference sequence). Between the trimmed V and J ends, which lost 0 bases and 0 bases, there was a span of 9 bases. There are 15 residues in the CDR3. The CDR3 region has the DNA TGCAGTGCTAGAGAGTCATGGAGCTCCTACAATGAGCAGTTCTTC. Amino acid sequence: CSARESWSSYNEQFF.